Sequencing of this T cell receptor (beta chain) was carried out in a study of Ad26.COV2.S vaccination and SARS-CoV-2 variants. General study points: After vaccination, reports described spike-specific CD8+ and CD4+ T cell responses as showing substantial breadth.

Note on this clone: Its cognate antigen is unknown.

The V and J ends lost 7 bases and 5 bases, in that order; junction bases with no gene match: 4. The germline CDR1 and CDR2 sequences are SQVTM and ANQGSEA. This CDR3 is built from 11 residues. The data were produced by immunoSEQ multiplex PCR, yet TCRdb's version contains in-frame clones alone and is incomplete. The table shows 350,000 to 450,000 clones, with about four fifths occurring only once. Treatment here: around 19 received Ad26.COV2.S at low or high dose, single or two shots; a few received placebo; per-sample allocation not given. Collection of samples fell on day 63 after the first vaccine or placebo injection.

The sequence came from a person aged 18-65 years who received the Ad26.COV2.S COVID-19 vaccine or a placebo. Here the sequenced sample was peripheral blood, taken in a trial of Ad26.COV2.S vaccine versus placebo. The genes are TRBV29-1 and TRBJ1-1; 7 bases line up with TRBD1. CDR3 in amino acids: CSAKDRTEAFF. CDR3 nucleotides: TGCAGCGCCAAGGACAGGACTGAAGCTTTCTTT. The complete variable domain, with remaining parts taken from reference TRBV29-1 and TRBJ1-1, reads SAVISQKPSRDICQRGTSLTIQCQVDSQVTMMFWYRQQPGQSLTLIATANQGSEATYESGFVIDKFPISRPNLTFSTLTVSNMSPEDSSIYLCSAKDRTEAFFGQGTRLTVV.